The entry below describes one T cell receptor (beta chain). What it recognizes is unknown. This sample is part of a study of shared clonotypes between healthy human individuals. Overall study results and limits: Naive subsets generally exceeded memory subsets in estimated richness.

It was CD45RO-negative cells, positively selected for CCR7, that made up naive CD8 cells, with terminally differentiated effector memory CD45RA+ cells excluded. Donors included only healthy HIV-negative adults lacking recent acute infections or vaccinations. Germline CDR1 and CDR2: SGDLS and YYNGEE. Losses at the gene ends were 3 bases for V and 1 base for J; bases not matched to a gene: 9. The CDR3 is 17 residues long. Profiling relied on immunoSEQ multiplex PCR, and the TCRdb table lists in-frame clones only, not all of them. The sample consists of about 2.1 million clones, 93% of them appearing once.

Sequencing was carried out using naive CD8+ T cells from PBMCs. The chain links TRBV9 to TRBJ2-7; 11 nucleotides match TRBD2. The TCR originated in a man between 18 and 35 years old in good health. Some clones in this sample may be carry-over from other donors' samples. The CDR3 nucleotides read TGTGCCAGCAGCGCCCCTGTTTCTAGCGGGAGGTCCTACGAGCAGTACTTC. This codes for CASSAPVSSGRSYEQYF.